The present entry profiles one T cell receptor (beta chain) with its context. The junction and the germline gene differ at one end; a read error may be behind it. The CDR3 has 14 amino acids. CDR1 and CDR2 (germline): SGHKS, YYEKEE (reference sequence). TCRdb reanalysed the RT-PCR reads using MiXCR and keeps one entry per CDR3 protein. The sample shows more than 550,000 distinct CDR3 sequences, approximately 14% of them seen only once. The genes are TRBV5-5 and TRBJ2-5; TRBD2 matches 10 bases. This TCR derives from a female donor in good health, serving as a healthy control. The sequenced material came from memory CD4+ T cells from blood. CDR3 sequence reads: CASSQRGGGETQYF. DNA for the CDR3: TGCGCCAGCAGCCAGCGGGGGGGCGGGGAGACCCAGTACTTC.